This TCR beta chain appears in the sequencing data of a study of preoperative IRX-2 immunotherapy in early breast cancer (dated by TCRdb to the late 2010s). The intended sense of this specimen's treatment or condition label: preoperative locoregional IRX-2 cytokine immunotherapy. The samples were obtained from a phase Ib study that tested preoperative, locoregional IRX-2 cytokine immunotherapy designed to prime immune responses. Donors were patients with early-stage breast cancer who received IRX-2 before surgery. From a lookup of the germline V gene, CDR1 and CDR2 are SQVTM and ANQGSEA. Trimming removed 3 bases from V and 5 bases from J, leaving 19 bases between the germline ends. Spanning cysteine to phenylalanine, the CDR3 consists of 15 amino acids. Only CDR3 DNA remains: 45 bases, in frame from the first base. The library was generated by the immunoSEQ multiplex PCR assay. TCRdb provides this immuneACCESS table in a form limited to in-frame rearrangements. Some clones are lacking; in checked studies, under half of them reflect an unresolved V gene, and why the rest are absent is not known. In all, the sample holds 3,000 to 3,500 clones, and around two thirds of those were seen once. The ten largest clones add up to 7.3% of the sample.

With regard to this clone: The antigen it binds to is not known. No per-base quality is available; no much larger clone lies one base away.

The specimen comprised tumor tissue, sampled after IRX-2 immunotherapy. This receptor chain uses TRBV29-1 and TRBJ1-1, and the D gene may be TRBD1, 6 bases matching. This TCR was sampled from a human donor with breast cancer. The DNA sequence reads TGCAGCGTTGAGTCCCAGGGGTGGGGCAGGACTGAAGCTTTCTTT. Its coded protein is CSVESQGWGRTEAFF.